This paragraph reports one T cell receptor beta chain. Its antigen is unidentified. These data come from a study of CXCR3-negative and CXCR3-positive naive CD8 T cells. Findings and limits, study-wide: Partially decreased CXCR3 expression was recorded after cryopreservation, and fresh PBMCs were used in most assays. Memory, not naive, CXCR3-negative and CXCR3-positive cells differed in TRBV-TRBJ usage. TCR strength was inferred from TRB CDR3 properties, while surface CD5 was comparable between naive subsets. CXCR3-positive naive cells carried more hydrophobic TRB CDR3s than CXCR3-negative naive cells did.

The germline V gene encodes CDR1 MDHEN and CDR2 SYDVKM. The CDR3 sequence is 13 residues long. UMI-tagged TRB cDNA libraries were built via 5' RACE. Reanalyzing the 5' RACE reads, TCRdb keeps one entry per CDR3 protein, without DNA. In all, the sample yields around 80,000 distinct CDR3 sequences. A CD45RO-CCR7+CD27+CD95- phenotype identified naive CD8+ T cells. Sequencing used naive CXCR3+ CD8+ T cells from blood. Sample subset: CD45RO-CCR7+CD27+CD95- naive CD8+ T cells expressing CXCR3 (TNR3+). This clonotype was sampled from a human donor in good health. Some clones in this sample may be carry-over from other donors' samples. The chain is built from TRBV28 and TRBJ2-3; TCRdb designates TRBD1, a call that cannot be tested without DNA. The CDR3 loop is CASLHRGTDTQYF.